This T cell receptor beta chain emerged from a study of CD8 T cells in ankylosing spondylitis. Study outcomes and limitations: In ankylosing spondylitis blood, a motif of roughly eight highly homologous TCR beta variants appeared characteristic. CD8+ cells made up the disease-linked clones, which were relatively rare in peripheral blood.

Each CDR3 protein is one row after TCRdb ran MiXCR on the 5' RACE reads. This table has roughly 300,000 distinct CDR3 sequences, less than 9.5% appearing once. Regarding this clonotype: Its antigen is as yet unknown.

There are 15 residues in the CDR3. V was pared by 2 bases and J by 4 bases, with 6 bases of the junction left unmatched. Germline CDR1 reads SGHTS; CDR2 reads YDEGEE. The receptor comes from a male donor with ankylosing spondylitis. The chain recombines TRBV5-8 with TRBJ2-1; 7 bases fit TRBD1. Sequencing used blood, either unsorted or a sorted T cell fraction (not recorded which). The CDR3, as DNA: TGTGCCAGCAGCTTCTACAGGGGATTGTACAATGAGCAGTTCTTC. This sequence encodes CASSFYRGLYNEQFF.